This TCR beta chain was sequenced during a study of regulatory T cells in long-lasting Graves disease. Study at large: For under 3 months, newly diagnosed Graves' patients had been taking antithyroid drugs.

Overall study results and limits: Patients with persistent Graves' had lower TCR diversity than newly diagnosed patients.

CDR1 is DFQATT, CDR2 SNEGSKA, per germline (reference sequence). This CDR3 has 16 residues. The ends lost 0 bases at V and 4 bases at J; junction bases unmatched: 11. In building TCR beta libraries, iRepertoire HTBI primers were used together with Arm-PCR of CDR3 regions. TCRdb used MiXCR to reprocess the multiplex PCR reads, holding one entry per CDR3 protein. The sample has approximately 210,000 distinct CDR3 sequences; around 20% are singletons. Time point described: newly diagnosed GD, antithyroid drugs for less than 3 months. TCR sequences were obtained from RNA taken from PBMCs. Ten or more counts support this clonotype. The antigen is not known.

Material: peripheral blood mononuclear cells (PBMCs), obtained at new diagnosis, from a patient treated with antithyroid drugs. This TCR derives from a female donor with Graves disease. The rearrangement uses TRBV20-1 and TRBJ1-1, with 7 bases that match TRBD1. The CDR3 loop reads CSARDLVRGDSTEAFF. CDR3 coding DNA: TGCAGTGCTAGAGATCTTGTTAGGGGGGACAGCACTGAAGCTTTCTTT.